The 29 T cell receptor beta chains listed next were all sequenced from one sample in a study of post-analysis software for immune sequencing data. Libraries were made from TCR beta cDNA, and they carried unique molecular identifiers. From the PCR reads, TCRdb called clonotypes with MiXCR, one entry per CDR3 protein. The data contain about 400,000 distinct CDR3 sequences, 30% to 45% of them singletons. Overall study findings and caveats: Controls had lower frequencies than patients of 4 or 5 TRBV segments, which included TRBV5-6, TRBV5-1 and TRBV20-1.

Their specific antigens are unknown. The sample consisted of blood. The receptor source for this set is a girl aged 10-17 years with multiple sclerosis.

On this clonotype: A read error may produce the germline difference seen at one junction end. The chain links TRBV2 to TRBJ2-1; D gene unclear. Germline V gene lookup returns CDR1 SNHLY and CDR2 FYNNEI. This CDR3 comprises 15 residues. CDR3 sequence reads: CASSEAGSSFNEQFF. CDR3 nucleotide sequence: TGTGCCAGCAGTGAAGCGGGGTCCTCCTTCAATGAGCAGTTCTTC.

This sequence joins TRBV25-1 and TRBJ2-7; 7 bases fit TRBD2. The length of the CDR3 is 14 residues. CDR1 and CDR2 (germline): MGHDK, SYGVNS. Trimming at V came to 1 base and at J to 3 bases, leaving 3 bases not matched to a gene. This CDR3 is CASSEWSGGYEQYF. CDR3 nucleotides: TGTGCCAGCAGTGAATGGTCGGGGGGCTACGAGCAGTACTTC.

The rearrangement uses TRBV5-1 and TRBJ2-5; no clear D gene. V lost 3 bases to trimming and J lost 0 bases, with 12 bases between them. The CDR3 is 15 amino acids. Germline values: CDR1 SGHRS, CDR2 YFSETQ. CDR3: CASSSGGVNQETQYF. The DNA for the CDR3 is TGCGCCAGCAGCTCCGGCGGCGTGAACCAAGAGACCCAGTACTTC.

The rearrangement joins TRBV4-3 to TRBJ2-3, with a possible D match to TRBD1 (6 bases). CDR3 length: 15 residues. Germline V gene lookup returns CDR1 LGHNA and CDR2 YSLEER. Trimming removed 4 bases at V and 0 bases at J, with 11 bases between. As DNA, the CDR3 is TGCGCCAGCAGCCTTCGGGACACTAGCACAGATACGCAGTATTTT. Its protein product is CASSLRDTSTDTQYF.

This clonotype showed up just a few times. V gene TRBV7-2 combines with J gene TRBJ2-1, with 9 bases identical to TRBD2. J gave up 0 bases and V 7 bases, and 13 bases lay outside the gene matches. Germline CDR1 SGHTA, CDR2 FQGNSA. This CDR3 has 18 amino acids. The CDR3 spells CASTNPRLADSSYNEQFF. As DNA, the CDR3 is TGTGCCAGCACTAACCCCCGACTAGCGGATAGCTCCTACAATGAGCAGTTCTTC.

This clonotype was observed many times. V gene TRBV7-2 combines with J gene TRBJ2-5, with 11 positions matching TRBD2. The CDR3 covers 17 residues. The V gene end was trimmed by 4 bases and the J gene end by 5 bases; junction bases not matched to a gene: 12. CDR1 and CDR2 (germline): SGHTA, FQGNSA. The CDR3: CASSSLASGGPGETQYF. CDR3 nucleotide sequence: TGTGCCAGCAGCTCCCTCGCTAGCGGGGGGCCTGGGGAGACCCAGTACTTC.

V gene TRBV4-1 combines with J gene TRBJ2-6, with 7 positions matching TRBD2. The germline gives CDR1 MGHRA, CDR2 YSYEKL. This CDR3 comprises 17 residues. V was pared by 1 base and J by 1 base, with 4 bases of the junction left unmatched. CDR3 loop: CASSQASGGSGANVLTF. DNA for the CDR3: TGCGCCAGCAGCCAAGCATCGGGGGGTTCTGGGGCCAACGTCCTGACTTTC.

The V and J genes are TRBV6-5 and TRBJ1-2; D is unresolved. The CDR3 contains 15 residues. Per germline, CDR1 MNHEY and CDR2 SVGAGI. The germline V and J ends were trimmed by 0 bases and 3 bases, with 11 bases remaining between them. As DNA, the CDR3 is TGTGCCAGCAGTTACTCGATAAACGATTACTATGGCTACACCTTC. It yields the protein CASSYSINDYYGYTF.

V is TRBV7-2 and J is TRBJ1-2, with TRBD1 as a possible D gene (6 bases). This CDR3 has 14 amino acids. The V end was cut by 4 bases, the J end by 8 bases, with 17 bases between. Germline loops: CDR1 SGHTA, CDR2 FQGNSA. The CDR3 is CASSSGFQGNGYTF. The CDR3 nucleotides read TGTGCCAGCAGCTCCGGATTTCAGGGGAACGGCTACACCTTC.

V gene TRBV12-3 or TRBV12-4 combines with J gene TRBJ2-7; 11 positions agree with TRBD2. The CDR3 totals 15 residues. The junction had 7 bases not matched to a gene; V was cut back by 7 bases and J by 2 bases. This CDR3 is CASTLGLAETYEQYF. The CDR3 DNA is TGTGCCAGCACCTTGGGACTAGCGGAAACCTACGAGCAGTACTTC.

The gene calls are TRBV20-1 and TRBJ1-2; 7 positions match TRBD1. The CDR3 sequence is 15 residues long. V lost 1 base to trimming and J lost 4 bases; unmatched junction nucleotides: 9. Germline CDR1 DFQATT, CDR2 SNEGSKA (reference sequence). The CDR3 loop reads CSARGDREGLYGYTF. DNA of the CDR3: TGCAGTGCTAGAGGAGACAGGGAAGGACTCTATGGCTACACCTTC.

The rearrangement links TRBV6-6 to TRBJ1-1, with 7 bases matching TRBD1. The junction had 3 bases not matched to a gene; V was cut back by 2 bases and J by 0 bases. Germline assignment: CDR1 MNHNY and CDR2 SVGAGI (reference sequence). The CDR3 runs 15 residues. The CDR3 DNA reads TGTGCCAGCAGTTACGGGGACAGACTGAACACTGAAGCTTTCTTT. The encoded protein is CASSYGDRLNTEAFF.

In DNA form, the CDR3 reads TGTGCCACCAGCAGAGATCCCGTAAATTCGGGCAATCAGCCCCAGCATTTT. Translation gives CATSRDPVNSGNQPQHF. The V call is TRBV15, the J call TRBJ1-5; D gene unclear. V gave up 0 bases and J gave up 2 bases, with 14 bases separating them. The CDR3 contains 17 residues. Germline values: CDR1 LNHNV, CDR2 YYDKDF (reference sequence).

V and J are TRBV12-3 or TRBV12-4 and TRBJ2-1; D gene unclear. The CDR3 loop spans 13 amino acids. Trimming took off 6 bases at V and 6 bases at J, with 12 bases between the two ends. Here the CDR3 reads CASSPVPSNEQFF. Written as DNA, the CDR3 is TGTGCCAGCAGCCCCGTACCATCCAATGAGCAGTTCTTC.

This clonotype has a handful of counts. V gene TRBV12-3 or TRBV12-4 combines with J gene TRBJ1-2; TRBD1 is a possible D gene (5 bases). This CDR3 is built from 13 residues. Trimming took off 5 bases at V and 4 bases at J, with 11 bases between the two ends. The CDR3 DNA follows: TGTGCCAGCAGTCCACTGGGGGTCTATGGCTACACCTTC. Translated, it gives CASSPLGVYGYTF.

This clonotype occurred a few times. The CDR3 is CASSLDGGKGEQFF. CDR3 nucleotides: TGCGCCAGCAGCTTGGATGGGGGCAAAGGTGAGCAGTTCTTC. The chain links TRBV5-1 to TRBJ2-1; a possible D gene is TRBD1 (6 bases). V lost 0 bases and J 9 bases, leaving 13 bases between the germline ends. Germline CDR1 reads SGHRS; CDR2 reads YFSETQ. This CDR3 has 14 amino acids.

In its sample, this clonotype was seen a few times. The CDR3 DNA follows: TGTGCCAGCAGTTTAATGTCCCATAAAGGGACTGAAGCTTTCTTT. It yields the protein CASSLMSHKGTEAFF. The V and J genes are TRBV12-3 or TRBV12-4 and TRBJ1-1; D uncertain. CDR3 length equals 15 residues. The V and J ends lost 2 bases and 5 bases respectively, with 15 bases between them.

The V gene is TRBV27, the J gene TRBJ2-3, with D perhaps matching TRBD1 (6 bases). Germline V gives CDR1 MNHEY, CDR2 SMNVEV (reference sequence). Trimming shortened V by 7 bases and J by 0 bases, and 8 bases separated the two germline ends. The CDR3 sequence is 13 residues long. The CDR3 is CASTGASTDTQYF. The CDR3 nucleotides are TGTGCCAGCACAGGGGCTAGCACAGATACGCAGTATTTT.

The chain joins TRBV5-1 to TRBJ2-1; 8 bases are shared with TRBD1. The CDR3 loop spans 14 amino acids. Germline V gives CDR1 SGHRS, CDR2 YFSETQ. V lost 3 bases to trimming and J lost 5 bases; unmatched junction nucleotides: 4. DNA of the CDR3: TGCGCCAGCAGCTCCAGGGGGCGCGACAATGAGCAGTTCTTC. As protein: CASSSRGRDNEQFF.

The CDR3 region is CASSDRELNSPLHF. The CDR3 DNA reads TGCGCCAGCAGTGACAGGGAATTGAATTCACCCCTCCACTTT. This sequence joins TRBV10-2 and TRBJ1-6; D might be TRBD1 (5 bases). The germline V gene has CDR1 WSHSY and CDR2 SAAADI. The CDR3 length is 14 residues. V was shortened by 3 bases and J by 7 bases, with 10 bases between the two germline ends.

This chain links TRBV20-1 with TRBJ2-7, with 8 positions matching TRBD2. Per the germline V gene, CDR1 is DFQATT and CDR2 is SNEGSKA (reference sequence). V lost 4 bases and J lost 5; bases outside the gene matches: 7. The CDR3 covers 13 residues. CDR3 nucleotide sequence: TGCAGTGCTATATTCGGGGGGGCCCACGAGCAGTACTTC. This encodes CSAIFGGAHEQYF.

Remarks on this clonotype: One end of the junction is discordant with germline, which a read error may explain. The chain uses TRBV9 and TRBJ2-7, with D unresolved. The CDR3 is made up of 14 amino acids. In germline, CDR1 is SGDLS, CDR2 YYNGEE. CDR3 in DNA: TGTACCAGCAGCGTAGATGACGGAGTTAGCGAGCAGTACTTC. This translates into CTSSVDDGVSEQYF.

A word on this clonotype: It is unclear where the CDR3 begins or ends on the DNA, so no DNA is shown, and the CDR3 is as TCRdb lists it. The V and J genes are TRBV6-6 and TRBJ2-6. The germline V gene encodes CDR1 MNHNY and CDR2 SVGAGI (reference sequence). Inclusive of both ends, the CDR3 amounts to 17 amino acids. CDR3: CASSSSGRASGANVLTF.

A word on this clonotype: Sequence at one end of the junction differs from germline and may be a read error. The chain recombines TRBV27 with TRBJ1-5, with a tentative D call TRBD1 (6 bases). CDR3 length: 14 amino acids. Germline CDR1 MNHEY, CDR2 SMNVEV (reference sequence). The CDR3 region has the DNA TGTGCCAGCAGGTTATCGCAGGGGAATCAGCCCCAGCATTTT. Translation: CASRLSQGNQPQHF.

The gene calls are TRBV6-5 and TRBJ1-1, with a possible D match to TRBD1 (5 bases). The V gene lost 4 bases and the J gene lost 3 bases, with 9 bases spanning the gap. The CDR3 loop spans 13 amino acids. Germline V lookup: CDR1 MNHEY, CDR2 SVGAGI. The CDR3 reads CASSWGFDTEAFF. CDR3 in DNA: TGTGCCAGCAGTTGGGGGTTTGACACTGAAGCTTTCTTT.

The chain recombines TRBV21-1 with TRBJ1-1; the DNA was not used to check the table's D call, TRBD1. TRBV21-1 is shown as a pseudogene. This CDR3 comprises 14 residues. DNA of the CDR3: TGTGCCAGCAGCAACTGGACAGGGGGAACTGAAGCTTTCTTT. As protein: CASSNWTGGTEAFF.

This clonotype has more than one count but fewer than ten. The chain carries TRBV18 and TRBJ2-3; D possibly corresponds to TRBD1 (6 bases). The CDR3 extends over 15 amino acids. Germline CDR1 reads KGHSH; CDR2 reads LQKENI. The V end lost 5 bases, the J end lost 0 bases, and 12 bases lay between the germline ends. The CDR3 sequence: CASSDGTPSTDTQYF. The CDR3 DNA sequence: TGTGCCAGCTCAGACGGGACACCTAGCACAGATACGCAGTATTTT.

The chain carries TRBV18 and TRBJ2-5; D is ambiguous. Between the trimmed V and J ends, which lost 3 bases and 3 bases, there was a span of 5 bases. Germline CDR1 and CDR2: KGHSH and LQKENI. The CDR3 sequence is 12 residues long. The CDR3 loop reads CASSPRKETQYF. CDR3 in DNA: TGTGCCAGCTCACCCCGAAAAGAGACCCAGTACTTC.

This clonotype has just one count. The chain has TRBV7-9 and TRBJ2-1; TRBD2 is a possible D gene (6 bases). Trimming took off 0 bases at V and 5 bases at J, with 14 bases between the two ends. Germline CDR1 and CDR2: SEHNR and FQNEAQ (reference sequence). The CDR3 spans 16 residues. In nucleotides, the CDR3 is TGTGCCAGCAGCTTAGCGGTCGCGGGGAGCAACAATGAGCAGTTCTTC. As protein: CASSLAVAGSNNEQFF.